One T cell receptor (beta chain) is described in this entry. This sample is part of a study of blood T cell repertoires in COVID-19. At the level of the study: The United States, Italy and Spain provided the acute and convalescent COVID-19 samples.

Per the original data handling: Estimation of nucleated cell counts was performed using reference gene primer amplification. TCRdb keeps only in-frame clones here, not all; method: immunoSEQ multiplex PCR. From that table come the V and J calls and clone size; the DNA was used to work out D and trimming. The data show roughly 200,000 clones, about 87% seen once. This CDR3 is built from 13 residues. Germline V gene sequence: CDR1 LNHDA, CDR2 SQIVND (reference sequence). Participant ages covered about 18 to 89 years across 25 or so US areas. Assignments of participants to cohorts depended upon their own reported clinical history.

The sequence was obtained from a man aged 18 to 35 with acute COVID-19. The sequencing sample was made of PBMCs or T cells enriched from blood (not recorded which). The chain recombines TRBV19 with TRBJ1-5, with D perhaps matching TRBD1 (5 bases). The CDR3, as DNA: TGTGGCACCGGGACTCAGGTTGATCAGCCCCAGCATTTT. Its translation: CGTGTQVDQPQHF.